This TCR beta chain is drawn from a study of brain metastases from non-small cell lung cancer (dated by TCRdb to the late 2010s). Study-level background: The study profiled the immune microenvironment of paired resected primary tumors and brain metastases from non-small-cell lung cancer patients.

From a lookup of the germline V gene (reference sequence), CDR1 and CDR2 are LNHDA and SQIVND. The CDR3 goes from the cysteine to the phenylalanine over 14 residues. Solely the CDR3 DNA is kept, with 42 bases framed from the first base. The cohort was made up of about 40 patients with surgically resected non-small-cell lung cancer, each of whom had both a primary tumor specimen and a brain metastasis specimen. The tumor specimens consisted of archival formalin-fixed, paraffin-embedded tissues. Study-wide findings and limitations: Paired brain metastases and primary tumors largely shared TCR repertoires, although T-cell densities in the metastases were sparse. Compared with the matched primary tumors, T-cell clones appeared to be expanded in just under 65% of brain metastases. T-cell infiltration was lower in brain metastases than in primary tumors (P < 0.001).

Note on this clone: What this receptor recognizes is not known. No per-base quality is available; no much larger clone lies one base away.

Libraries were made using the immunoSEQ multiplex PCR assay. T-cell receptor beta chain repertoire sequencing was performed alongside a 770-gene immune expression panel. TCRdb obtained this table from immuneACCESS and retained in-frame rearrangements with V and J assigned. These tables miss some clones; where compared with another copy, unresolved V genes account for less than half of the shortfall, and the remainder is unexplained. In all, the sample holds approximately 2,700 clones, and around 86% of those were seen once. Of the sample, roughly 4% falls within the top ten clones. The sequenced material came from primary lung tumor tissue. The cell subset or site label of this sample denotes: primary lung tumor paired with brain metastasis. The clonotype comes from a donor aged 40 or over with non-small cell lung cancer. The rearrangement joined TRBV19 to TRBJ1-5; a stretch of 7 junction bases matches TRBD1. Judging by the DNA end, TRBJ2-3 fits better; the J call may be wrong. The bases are TGTGCCAGTAGTATCACAGGGGAAAATCAGCCCCAGTATTTT. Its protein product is CASSITGENQPQYF.